This T cell receptor beta chain stems from a study of identifying expanded T cells in peripheral blood. This clone was found once. Its antigen is currently unknown. Other DNA sequences in this specimen translate into the identical CDR3. The CDR3 runs to 13 residues. Germline assignment: CDR1 LNHDA and CDR2 SQIVND (reference sequence). V lost 3 bases and J lost 4, with 9 bases in between. Study-level points and caveats: Across healthy donors, higher total template counts meant significantly greater approximately two-week count variance.

Assay: immunoSEQ multiplex PCR; the TCRdb copy retains only in-frame clones and omits some. The sample yields roughly 92,000 clones, around 90% seen once. Healthy donors had no documented immune events, such as infections, while sampled. The receptor was derived from a person aged 18 to 75 in good health. The chain combines TRBV19 with TRBJ2-5; possible D gene TRBD2, 5 bases. The sample consisted of blood. CDR3 in DNA: TGTGCCAGTAGTATTGGCGGGCCAGAGACCCAGTACTTC. This translates into CASSIGGPETQYF.